This passage covers 12 T cell receptor beta chains from one sample sequenced in a study of T cell repertoires in cytomegalovirus infection (dated by TCRdb to the late 2010s). Sequencing used an Illumina HiSeq 1500. The public sequencing data were trimmed at Q25 with fastp and processed into clonotypes with MiXCR by TCRdb, which kept only in-frame beta chains. One record per CDR3 amino acid sequence lists the most common genes and DNA. This sample gives approximately 240,000 distinct CDR3 sequences in total; around 12% of them show up just once. The ten largest clones add up to 1.6% of the sample. Material: PBMCs. Source of these receptors: a human donor in good health (CMV status not recorded). Some clones in this sample may be carry-over from other donors' samples.

J is TRBJ2-5 and V is TRBV10-1; D might be TRBD2 (5 bases). The germline CDR1 and CDR2 sequences are WNHNN and SYGVQD (reference sequence). This CDR3 is built from 14 residues. V was pared by 9 bases and J by 2 bases, with 16 bases between. The CDR3 DNA reads as TGCGCCAGGACCCGGCGGAGCGGACAAGAGACCCAGTACTTC. Its protein is CARTRRSGQETQYF.

This clonotype was counted at least ten times. The V and J genes are TRBV27 and TRBJ2-7; D gene unclear. The germline CDR1 and CDR2 sequences are MNHEY and SMNVEV (reference sequence). This CDR3 has 11 amino acids. V lost 8 bases to trimming and J lost 2 bases, with 7 bases between them. CDR3 bases: TGTGCCAGCGGGCTTCCCTACGAGCAGTACTTC. Translated: CASGLPYEQYF.

The chain links TRBV11-1 to TRBJ1-2; no firm D call. Looked up from germline, CDR1 is SGHAT and CDR2 is FQDESV (reference sequence). V dropped 5 bases and J dropped 1 base, with 5 bases sitting between them. The CDR3 consists of 12 residues. In DNA form, the CDR3 reads TGTGCCAGCAGCACTAATAACTATGGCTACACCTTC. This sequence encodes CASSTNNYGYTF.

This rearrangement joins TRBV29-1 to TRBJ1-2; 7 bases align to TRBD1. The trim removed 6 bases at V and 7 bases at J, leaving 11 bases unmatched. From germline, CDR1 is SQVTM and CDR2 ANQGSEA. The CDR3 totals 13 residues. CDR3 sequence (DNA): TGCAGCGTCAAGACAGGGAGGGTACGTGGCTACACCTTC. Translating it yields CSVKTGRVRGYTF.

This clonotype showed up many times. J is TRBJ2-6 and V is TRBV12-3 or TRBV12-4; no clear D. The germline V and J ends were trimmed by 5 bases and 0 bases, with 2 bases remaining between them. The CDR3 has 13 residues. This CDR3 is CASSISGANVLTF. The CDR3 DNA reads TGTGCCAGCAGTATCTCTGGGGCCAACGTCCTGACTTTC.

This clonotype came up many times. The chain links TRBV2 to TRBJ2-5; no clear D. Germline assignment: CDR1 SNHLY and CDR2 FYNNEI. V shed 5 bases and J shed 5 bases, with 15 bases lying between them. The CDR3 contains 14 residues. The CDR3 nucleotides read TGTGCCAGCAGTATCACCGACTCGAAGGAGACCCAGTACTTC. Its translation: CASSITDSKETQYF.

This clonotype was observed a few times. The rearrangement uses TRBV14 and TRBJ2-7; the D gene is possibly TRBD2 (6 bases). V lost 1 base, J lost 3 bases, and 13 bases lay in between. Germline assignment: CDR1 SGHDN and CDR2 FVKESK. The CDR3 covers 15 residues. CDR3 in DNA: TGTGCCAGCAGCCAAGCCTCCGGGACTCGCTACGAGCAGTACTTC. This translates into CASSQASGTRYEQYF.

V usage is TRBV30 and J usage is TRBJ2-5; TRBD2 matches 8 bases. The CDR3 runs to 14 residues. CDR1 is GTSNPN, CDR2 SVGIG, per germline (reference sequence). V shed 2 bases, J shed 4 bases, and the junction held 6 bases outside the gene matches. The CDR3 DNA reads as TGTGCCTGGAGTACCCCTCGGGGGGGAGAGACCCAGTACTTC. This gives the protein CAWSTPRGGETQYF.

There are many counts of this clonotype. V and J are TRBV5-5 and TRBJ2-7; D remains ambiguous. Trimming took 3 bases from V and 5 from J, leaving 15 bases between them. The CDR3 loop spans 14 amino acids. From germline, CDR1 is SGHKS and CDR2 YYEKEE (reference sequence). The CDR3 DNA is TGTGCCAGCAGCTGGTCCACCATCGTCAACGAGCAGTACTTC. Protein sequence: CASSWSTIVNEQYF.

This clonotype was picked up many times. DNA of the CDR3: TGTGCCAGCAGCTCCTTCGGGGGGTCCTACAATGAGCAGTTCTTC. Residues: CASSSFGGSYNEQFF. The chain joins TRBV7-3 to TRBJ2-1, with 7 bases fitting TRBD2. Germline V gene sequence: CDR1 SGHTA, CDR2 FQGTGA. The V and J ends lost 4 bases and 1 base, in that order; junction bases with no gene match: 4. The CDR3 has 15 amino acids.

In its sample, this clonotype was seen many times. The chain recombines TRBV29-1 with TRBJ1-1; tentative D call: TRBD1 (6 bases). V was clipped by 5 bases and J by 1 base, with 11 bases between them. The CDR3 consists of 13 residues. Per the germline V gene, CDR1 is SQVTM and CDR2 is ANQGSEA. CDR3 bases: TGCAGCGTTTCCCGGGACAAGAACACTGAAGCTTTCTTT. Amino acids: CSVSRDKNTEAFF.

This chain uses TRBV29-1 with TRBJ1-1, with 12 bases aligning to TRBD1. This CDR3 has 15 residues. The trim removed 7 bases at V and 3 bases at J, leaving 9 bases unmatched. CDR1 is SQVTM, CDR2 ANQGSEA, per germline. CDR3 protein: CSAEGTGGADTEAFF. CDR3 bases: TGCAGCGCTGAGGGGACAGGGGGCGCGGACACTGAAGCTTTCTTT.